The following is a T cell receptor beta chain sequence with its context. Its antigen remains unknown. The CDR3 runs to 16 residues. The V and J ends lost 1 base and 2 bases respectively, with 13 bases between them. Per the germline V gene, CDR1 is LGHDT and CDR2 is YNNKEL (reference sequence). Using quantitative 5'-RACE with molecular barcodes, the authors made TCR beta libraries. MiXCR, run by TCRdb on the 5' RACE reads, gives a single entry per CDR3 protein. Among roughly 470,000 distinct CDR3 sequences listed, roughly 27% were seen once. The source of the sample is a study of CD8 T cells in ankylosing spondylitis. General study points: Researchers report that disease-linked clones proved CD8+ and relatively rare in peripheral blood. From matched ankylosing spondylitis synovial fluid, disease-linked clones were reportedly recovered at significantly enriched levels. Within ankylosing spondylitis blood, a TCR beta motif made up of eight highly homologous variants appeared to be characteristic. Several of the motif variants were reported before in synovial fluid and blood from reactive arthritis.

The sequence was obtained from a male donor with ankylosing spondylitis. What was sequenced was blood, either unsorted or a sorted T cell fraction (not recorded which). This chain connects TRBV3-1 to TRBJ2-3; possibly TRBD1 for D (5 bases). The CDR3 sequence is CASSQGARGPTDTQYF. As DNA, the CDR3 is TGTGCCAGCAGCCAAGGTGCTAGGGGCCCCACAGATACGCAGTATTTT.